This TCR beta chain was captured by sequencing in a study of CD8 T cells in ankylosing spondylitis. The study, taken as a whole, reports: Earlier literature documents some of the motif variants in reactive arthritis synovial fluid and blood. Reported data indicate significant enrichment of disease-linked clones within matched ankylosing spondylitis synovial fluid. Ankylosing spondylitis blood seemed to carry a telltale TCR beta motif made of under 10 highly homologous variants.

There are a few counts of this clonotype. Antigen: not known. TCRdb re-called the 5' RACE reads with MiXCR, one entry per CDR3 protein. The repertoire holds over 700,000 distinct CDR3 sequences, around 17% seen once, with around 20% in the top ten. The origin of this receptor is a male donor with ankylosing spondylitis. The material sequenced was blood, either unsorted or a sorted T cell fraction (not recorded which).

In DNA, the CDR3 is TGTGCCAGCAGCCGAGGGGGCGGCAGCACCGGGGAGCTGTTTTTT. Protein: CASSRGGGSTGELFF. The genes are TRBV7-9 and TRBJ2-2; 7 bases match TRBD1. There are 15 residues in the CDR3. Looked up from germline, CDR1 is SEHNR and CDR2 is FQNEAQ (reference sequence). The junction had 7 bases not matched to a gene; V was cut back by 5 bases and J by 4 bases.